This T cell receptor (beta chain) is from a study of blood T cell repertoires in COVID-19. About the study: Both acute and convalescent COVID-19 samples were obtained from the United States, Italy and Spain.

The CDR3 has 16 residues. The germline gives CDR1 SGHRS, CDR2 YFSETQ. The V gene end was trimmed by 1 base and the J gene end by 1 base; junction bases not matched to a gene: 5. Participants reported their clinical history, and cohort assignment relied on those reports. This table comes from immunoSEQ multiplex PCR, and its TCRdb copy is limited to in-frame clones, with some not included. The sample has roughly 320,000 clones, roughly 90% seen once. This receptor was taken from a woman in her twenties or thirties who had been exposed to COVID-19. The sample consisted of PBMCs or T cells enriched from blood (not recorded which). This chain joins TRBV5-1 and TRBJ2-3; TRBD2 aligns across 8 bases. CDR3 nucleotide sequence: TGCGCCAGCAGCTTGAAACCCGGGGGGGGCACAGATACGCAGTATTTT. The encoded protein is CASSLKPGGGTDTQYF.